This T cell receptor (beta chain) was identified during a study of blood T cell repertoires in COVID-19. As for the study in general: The analysed material was cDNA or gDNA that came from T cells, B-cell-depleted T cells, or PBMCs.

Measured with immunoSEQ multiplex PCR; TCRdb has only the in-frame clones, and not every one. The table includes 65,000 to 90,000 clones, approximately 90% detected once. The CDR3 has 15 residues. CDR1 LNHNV and CDR2 YYDKDF come from the germline V gene (reference sequence). The V segment lost 5 bases and the J segment 4 bases; nucleotides outside the gene matches: 6. The TCR comes from a human donor in a cohort sampled during active COVID-19. The V call is TRBV15, the J call TRBJ2-7; the match to TRBD1 covers 12 bases. Sequenced sample: peripheral blood. CDR3 protein: CATSLGDRGQYEQYF. In DNA, the CDR3 is TGTGCCACCAGCTTGGGGGACAGGGGGCAGTACGAGCAGTACTTC.